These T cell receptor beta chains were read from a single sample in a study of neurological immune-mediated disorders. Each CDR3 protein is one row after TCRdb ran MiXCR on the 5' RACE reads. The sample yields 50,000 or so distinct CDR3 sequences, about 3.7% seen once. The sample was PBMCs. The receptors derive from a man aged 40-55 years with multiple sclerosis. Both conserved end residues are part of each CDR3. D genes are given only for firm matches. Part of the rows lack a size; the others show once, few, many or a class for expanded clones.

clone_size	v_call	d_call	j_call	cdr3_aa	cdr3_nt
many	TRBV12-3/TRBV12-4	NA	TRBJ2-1	CASSHSGTTYNEQFF	TGTGCCAGCAGTCACTCCGGGACAACCTACAATGAGCAGTTCTTC
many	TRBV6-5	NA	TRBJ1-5	CASKSQDSNQPQHF	TGTGCCAGCAAAAGTCAAGATAGCAATCAGCCCCAGCATTTT
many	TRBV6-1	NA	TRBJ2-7	CASSLMGGRRTYEQYF	TGTGCCAGCAGCCTGATGGGGGGCCGACGTACCTACGAGCAGTACTTC
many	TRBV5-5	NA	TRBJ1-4	CASSLEHSNEKLFF	TGTGCCAGCAGCTTGGAACATTCTAATGAAAAACTGTTTTTT
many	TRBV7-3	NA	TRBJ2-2	CASSLNSLLTPAELFF	TGTGCCAGCAGCTTGAATTCCTTGCTAACGCCGGCGGAGCTGTTTTTT
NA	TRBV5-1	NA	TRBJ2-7	CASSLTQGKVYEQYF	TGCGCCAGCAGCTTGACACAGGGAAAGGTCTACGAGCAGTACTTC
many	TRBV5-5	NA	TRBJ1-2	CASSLAFAEVNYGYTF	TGTGCCAGCAGCTTGGCCTTTGCAGAAGTTAACTATGGCTACACCTTC
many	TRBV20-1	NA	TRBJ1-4	CSARDERGEKLFF	TGCAGTGCTAGAGATGAGAGAGGGGAAAAACTGTTTTTT
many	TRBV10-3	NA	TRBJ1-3	CAISPTSGNTIYF	TGTGCCATCAGCCCTACCTCTGGAAACACCATATATTTT
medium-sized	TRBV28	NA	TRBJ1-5	CASRLHANNQPQHF	TGTGCCAGCAGACTACACGCAAACAATCAGCCCCAGCATTTT
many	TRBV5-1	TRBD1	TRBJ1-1	CASSIDGQGAAFF	TGCGCCAGCAGCATTGATGGACAGGGAGCGGCTTTCTTT
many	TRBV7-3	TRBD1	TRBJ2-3	CASSLRGDSYTDTQYF	TGTGCCAGCAGCTTAAGAGGGGACAGCTACACAGATACGCAGTATTTT
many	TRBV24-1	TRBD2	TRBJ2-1	CATRSGGPLYNEQFF	TGTGCCACCAGGAGCGGGGGGCCCCTCTACAATGAGCAGTTCTTC
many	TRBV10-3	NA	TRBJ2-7	CAISQDSDPLYEQYF	TGTGCCATCAGCCAAGACAGTGACCCCTTATACGAGCAGTACTTC
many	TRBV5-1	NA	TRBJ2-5	CASSLNPLQETQYF	TGCGCCAGCAGCCTCAACCCCCTCCAAGAGACCCAGTACTTC
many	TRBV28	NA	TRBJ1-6	CASTLARRDNSPLHF	TGTGCCAGCACCCTCGCAAGGCGGGATAATTCACCCCTCCACTTT
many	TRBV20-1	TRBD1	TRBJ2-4	CSAWDSGTKNIQYF	TGCAGTGCTTGGGACAGTGGGACCAAAAACATTCAGTACTTC
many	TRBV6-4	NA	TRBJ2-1	CASSSPAWGQGEQFF	TGTGCCAGCAGCTCCCCCGCTTGGGGCCAGGGTGAGCAGTTCTTC
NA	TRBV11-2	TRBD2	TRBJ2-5	CASGFGLAGEETQYF	TGTGCCAGCGGGTTCGGGCTAGCGGGAGAAGAGACCCAGTACTTC
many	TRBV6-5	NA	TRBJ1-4	CASSYSGQFNEKLFF	TGTGCCAGCAGTTACTCAGGGCAGTTCAATGAAAAACTGTTTTTT
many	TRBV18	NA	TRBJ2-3	CASSQTSVLTDTQYF	TGTGCCAGCTCCCAGACTAGTGTTCTTACAGATACGCAGTATTTT
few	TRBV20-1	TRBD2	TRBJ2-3	CSARALAETPDTQYF	TGCAGTGCTAGGGCGCTAGCGGAAACCCCAGATACGCAGTATTTT
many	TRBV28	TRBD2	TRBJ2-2	CASSLPWGGKAGELFF	TGTGCCAGCAGTTTACCCTGGGGAGGGAAGGCCGGGGAGCTGTTTTTT
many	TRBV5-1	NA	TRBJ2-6	CASRWGAGANVLTF	TGCGCCAGCAGGTGGGGGGCTGGGGCCAACGTCCTGACTTTC
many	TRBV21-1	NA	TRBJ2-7	CASSKVWTLGSYEQYF	TGTGCCAGCAGCAAAGTTTGGACGCTTGGATCCTACGAGCAGTACTTC
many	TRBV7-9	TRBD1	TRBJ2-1	CASSSGQRWDEQFF	TGTGCCAGCAGCTCGGGACAGCGATGGGATGAGCAGTTCTTC
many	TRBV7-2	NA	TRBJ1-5	CASSAGRGASNQPQHF	TGTGCCAGCAGCGCCGGGAGGGGAGCGAGCAATCAGCCCCAGCATTTT
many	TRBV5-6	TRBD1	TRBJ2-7	CASSPGTGVSYEQYF	TGTGCCAGCAGTCCCGGGACAGGCGTATCCTACGAGCAGTACTTC
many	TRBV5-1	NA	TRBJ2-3	CASDPGRGTDTQYF	TGCGCCAGCGACCCGGGACGTGGCACAGATACGCAGTATTTT
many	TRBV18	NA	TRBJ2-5	CASSQGQQETQYF	TGTGCCAGCTCACAAGGACAGCAAGAGACCCAGTACTTC
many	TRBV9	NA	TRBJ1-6	CASSGSRGQGSPLHF	TGTGCCAGCAGCGGCTCCCGGGGGCAGGGTTCACCCCTCCACTTT
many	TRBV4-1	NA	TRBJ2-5	CASSQMGETQYF	TGCGCCAGCAGCCAAATGGGGGAGACCCAGTACTTC
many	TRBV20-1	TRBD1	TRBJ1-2	CSARVQGAGYGYTF	TGCAGTGCTAGGGTACAGGGGGCTGGCTATGGCTACACCTTC
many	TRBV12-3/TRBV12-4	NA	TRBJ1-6	CASSLGDNSPLHF	TGTGCCAGCAGCCTTGGGGATAATTCACCCCTCCACTTT
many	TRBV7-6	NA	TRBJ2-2	CASSLVESGELFF	TGTGCCAGCAGCTTAGTAGAATCCGGGGAGCTGTTTTTT
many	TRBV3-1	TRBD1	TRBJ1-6	CASSQGDRLPSSPLHF	TGTGCCAGCAGCCAAGGGGACAGGCTACCTTCTTCACCCCTCCACTTT
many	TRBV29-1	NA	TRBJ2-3	CSVGGGTGGPTDTQYF	TGCAGCGTGGGGGGCGGTACAGGAGGACCCACAGATACGCAGTATTTT
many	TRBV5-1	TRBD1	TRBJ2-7	CASSLTGGTYEQYF	TGCGCCAGCAGCTTGACAGGGGGCACCTACGAGCAGTACTTC
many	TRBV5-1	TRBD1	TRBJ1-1	CASSLVGQGGYTEAFF	TGCGCCAGCAGCTTGGTAGGACAGGGAGGGTACACTGAAGCTTTCTTT
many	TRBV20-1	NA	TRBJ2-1	CSARRFRYNEQFF	TGCAGTGCTAGACGTTTTCGGTACAATGAGCAGTTCTTC
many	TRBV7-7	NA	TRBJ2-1	CASSSGRGRYNEQFF	TGTGCCAGCAGCTCCGGGCGGGGCCGCTACAATGAGCAGTTCTTC
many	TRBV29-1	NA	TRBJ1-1	CSVEDRRGAEAFF	TGCAGCGTTGAAGATAGGAGAGGGGCTGAAGCTTTCTTT
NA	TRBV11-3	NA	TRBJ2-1	CASSLGHLSSYNEQFF	TGTGCCAGCAGCTTAGGCCACCTAAGCTCCTACAATGAGCAGTTCTTC
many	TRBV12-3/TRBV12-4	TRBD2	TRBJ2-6	CASSLLAGSSGANVLTF	TGTGCCAGCAGTTTACTAGCGGGTTCCTCTGGGGCCAACGTCCTGACTTTC
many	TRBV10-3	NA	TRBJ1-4	CAISRSGEKLFF	TGTGCCATCAGTCGGAGTGGTGAAAAACTGTTTTTT
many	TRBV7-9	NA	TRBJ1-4	CATKTGTINEKLFF	TGTGCCACCAAGACCGGGACAATTAATGAAAAACTGTTTTTT
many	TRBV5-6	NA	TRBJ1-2	CASSYGPSNYGYTF	TGTGCCAGCAGCTACGGGCCTTCCAACTATGGCTACACCTTC
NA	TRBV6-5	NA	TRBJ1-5	CASSRKGQNSNQPQNF	TGTGCCAGCAGTCGGAAAGGACAGAATAGCAATCAGCCCCAGAATTTT
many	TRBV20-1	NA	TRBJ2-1	CSAPEGIDEQFF	TGCAGTGCACCCGAGGGGATAGATGAGCAGTTCTTC
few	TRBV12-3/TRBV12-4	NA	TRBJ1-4	CASNDALREKLFF	TGTGCCAGCAACGACGCCCTCCGGGAAAAACTGTTTTTT
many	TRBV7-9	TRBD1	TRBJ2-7	CASSLTTGGYEQYF	TGTGCCAGCAGCTTAACGACAGGGGGCTACGAGCAGTACTTC
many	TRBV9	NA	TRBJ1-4	CASSARGATNEKLFF	TGTGCCAGCAGCGCCCGGGGGGCGACTAATGAAAAACTGTTTTTT
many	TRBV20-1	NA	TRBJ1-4	CSARSLGVGGEKLFF	TGCAGTGCTAGATCTTTGGGGGTTGGGGGTGAAAAACTGTTTTTT
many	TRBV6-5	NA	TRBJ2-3	CASRRGYRADTQYF	TGTGCCAGCAGGAGGGGGTATCGAGCAGATACGCAGTATTTT